This T cell receptor (beta chain) is from a study of cytomegalovirus exposure and HLA in healthy donors. TCRdb's table, derived via immunoSEQ multiplex PCR, lists solely in-frame clones and lacks some. The sample lists 140,000 to 150,000 clones; 94% were seen once. Turning to this clone: Its antigen is undetermined.

General study points: Many donors carried some public TCRs, although rarity characterized most TCR sequences.

Germline V gives CDR1 LNHDA, CDR2 SQIVND (reference sequence). The CDR3 sequence is 16 residues long. V was clipped by 5 bases and J by 6 bases, with 19 bases between them. The sequenced material came from PBMCs. This receptor was taken from a man younger than 30 in good health and CMV-seropositive. The V gene is TRBV19, the J gene TRBJ2-2; weak D call: TRBD1 (5 bases). CDR3: CASSPPKGFGAGELFF. DNA for the CDR3: TGTGCCAGTAGTCCCCCTAAGGGGTTTGGGGCCGGGGAGCTGTTTTTT.